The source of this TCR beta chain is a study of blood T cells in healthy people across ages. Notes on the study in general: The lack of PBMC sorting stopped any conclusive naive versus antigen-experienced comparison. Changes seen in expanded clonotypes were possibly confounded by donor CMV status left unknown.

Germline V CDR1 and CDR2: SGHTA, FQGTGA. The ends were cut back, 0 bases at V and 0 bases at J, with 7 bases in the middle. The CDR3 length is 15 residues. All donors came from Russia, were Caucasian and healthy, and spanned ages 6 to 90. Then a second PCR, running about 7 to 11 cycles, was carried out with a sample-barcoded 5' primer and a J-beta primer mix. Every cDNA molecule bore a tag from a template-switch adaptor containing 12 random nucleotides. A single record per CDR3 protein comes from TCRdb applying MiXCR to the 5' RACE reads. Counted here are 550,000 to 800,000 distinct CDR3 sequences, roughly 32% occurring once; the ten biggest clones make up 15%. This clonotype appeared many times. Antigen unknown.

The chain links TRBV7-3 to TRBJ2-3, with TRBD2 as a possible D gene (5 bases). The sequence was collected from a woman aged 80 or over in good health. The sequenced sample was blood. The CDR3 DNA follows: TGTGCCAGCAGCTTAACGGGAGTAAGCACAGATACGCAGTATTTT. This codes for CASSLTGVSTDTQYF. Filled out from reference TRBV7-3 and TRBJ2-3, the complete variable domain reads GAGVSQTPSNKVTEKGKYVELRCDPISGHTALYWYRQSLGQGPEFLIYFQGTGAADDSGLPNDRFFAVRPEGSVSTLKIQRTERGDSAVYLCASSLTGVSTDTQYFGPGTRLTVL.